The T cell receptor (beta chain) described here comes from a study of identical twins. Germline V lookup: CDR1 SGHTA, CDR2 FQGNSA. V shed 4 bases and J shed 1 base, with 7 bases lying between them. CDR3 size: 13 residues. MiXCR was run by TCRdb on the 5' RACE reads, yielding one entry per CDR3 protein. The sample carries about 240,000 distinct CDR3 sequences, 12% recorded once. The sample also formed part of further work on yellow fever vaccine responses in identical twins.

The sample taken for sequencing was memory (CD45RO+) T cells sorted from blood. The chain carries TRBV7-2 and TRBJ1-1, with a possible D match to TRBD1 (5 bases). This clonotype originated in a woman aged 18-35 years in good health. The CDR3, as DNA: TGTGCCAGCAGCTCCCAGGGGAACACTGAAGCTTTCTTT. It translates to CASSSQGNTEAFF.